The 25 T cell receptor beta chains given below trace back to one sample, sequenced in a study of shared clonotypes between healthy human individuals. Here immunoSEQ multiplex PCR was the method, and the copy in TCRdb shows in-frame clones only, minus some. This sample has around 2.5 million clones, with 80% to 95% found just once. Source material: naive CD4+ T cells from PBMCs. Subset here: CD45RA+ positively selected. The source of these receptors is a man younger than 30 in good health. Some clones in this sample may be carry-over from other donors' samples.

V is TRBV25-1 and J is TRBJ1-1; a possible D gene is TRBD1 (6 bases). CDR3 length: 14 amino acids. Germline V lookup: CDR1 MGHDK, CDR2 SYGVNS. The V and J ends lost 10 bases and 1 base respectively, with 16 bases between them. The CDR3 sequence is CATREGESNTEAFF. CDR3 coding DNA: TGTGCCACACGTGAGGGGGAGTCGAACACTGAAGCTTTCTTT.

This clone was found once. This same CDR3 is encoded by further DNA sequences in the sample. J is TRBJ2-3 and V is TRBV29-1; the D gene could be TRBD1 or TRBD2 (5 bases each). CDR1 is SQVTM, CDR2 ANQGSEA, per germline. The CDR3 has 12 amino acids. The V gene lost 3 bases and the J gene lost 6 bases, with 10 bases spanning the gap. The DNA of the CDR3 is TGCAGCGTTGAGAGAGGGGCCGATACGCAGTATTTT. The encoded protein is CSVERGADTQYF.

This chain uses TRBV2 with TRBJ1-6, with no clear D. The V gene's germline CDR1 is SNHLY and CDR2 FYNNEI. V was trimmed by 6 bases and J by 7 bases, leaving 13 bases between them. The CDR3 extends over 14 amino acids. The CDR3 loop reads CASSSDGRNSPLHF. The CDR3 nucleotides are TGTGCCAGCAGCTCTGACGGTAGGAATTCACCCCTCCACTTT.

Remarks on this clone: Other nucleotide sequences in the sample specify the same CDR3. This rearrangement joins TRBV7-9 to TRBJ1-3, with TRBD1 as a possible D gene (5 bases). The CDR3 has 15 residues. The germline V gene has CDR1 SEHNR and CDR2 FQNEAQ (reference sequence). The V end lost 2 bases, the J end lost 0 bases, and 8 bases lay between the germline ends. The CDR3 sequence: CASSLLGVSGNTIYF. As DNA, the CDR3 is TGTGCCAGCAGCTTACTAGGGGTCTCTGGAAACACCATATATTTT.

V is TRBV7-2 and J is TRBJ2-1; perhaps TRBD2 as D (6 bases). The CDR3 is 16 amino acids. The V gene's germline CDR1 is SGHTA and CDR2 FQGNSA. Trimming removed 7 bases from V and 1 base from J, with 17 bases in between. The CDR3 spells CASTLTPGESYNEQFF. The CDR3 region has the DNA TGTGCCAGCACCCTAACCCCGGGAGAATCCTACAATGAGCAGTTCTTC.

The genes are TRBV28 and TRBJ1-5; D perhaps matches TRBD1 (6 bases). The ends were cut back, 5 bases at V and 4 bases at J, with 18 bases in the middle. The germline gives CDR1 MDHEN, CDR2 SYDVKM. The CDR3 spans 16 residues. The CDR3 is CASSLGGAIRNQPQHF. CDR3 sequence (DNA): TGTGCCAGCAGTCTGGGGGGGGCAATAAGGAATCAGCCCCAGCATTTT.

This clone showed up just once. The rearrangement joins TRBV10-3 to TRBJ2-2, with TRBD1 identical over 7 bases. The germline V gene encodes CDR1 ENHRY and CDR2 SYGVKD. This CDR3 is built from 16 residues. V lost 3 bases and J lost 3; bases outside the gene matches: 7. The CDR3 coding sequence is TGTGCCATCAGTGATACTCAGAGGGGGCACACCGGGGAGCTGTTTTTT. It encodes CAISDTQRGHTGELFF.

The V and J genes are TRBV11-1 and TRBJ1-2, with D hard to call. The germline gives CDR1 SGHAT, CDR2 FQDESV (reference sequence). With 1 base removed from V and 6 bases from J, the gap between germline ends came to 9 bases. The CDR3 consists of 13 residues. The CDR3 is CASSLDRWDGYTF. DNA for the CDR3: TGTGCCAGCAGCTTAGACCGGTGGGATGGCTACACCTTC.

This chain joins TRBV19 and TRBJ1-2; TRBD1 matches at 8 bases. The germline CDR1 and CDR2 sequences are LNHDA and SQIVND (reference sequence). The CDR3 length is 14 residues. V trimming: 7 bases; J trimming: 7 bases; junction bases outside the gene matches: 11. This chain's CDR3 is CASKVGQDPGGYTF. The DNA of the CDR3 is TGTGCCAGTAAGGTGGGACAGGACCCAGGTGGCTACACCTTC.

This sequence joins TRBV29-1 and TRBJ1-1, with 8 bases lining up with TRBD1. The CDR3 totals 14 residues. V shed 1 base and J 10 bases; nucleotides not matched to a gene: 11. Germline V lookup: CDR1 SQVTM, CDR2 ANQGSEA. In nucleotides, the CDR3 is TGCAGCGTTGAAGGGGACAGGACCCCAACGTCAGCTTTCTTT. This encodes CSVEGDRTPTSAFF.

This rearrangement joins TRBV5-1 to TRBJ1-1; the D is unclear. Looked up from germline, CDR1 is SGHRS and CDR2 is YFSETQ. Trimming pared 8 bases from V and 0 bases from J, leaving 17 bases between. The CDR3 sequence is 15 residues long. The CDR3 region has the DNA TGCGCCAGTAAACCCCTTATAGGACTGAACACTGAAGCTTTCTTT. Its translation is CASKPLIGLNTEAFF. The whole variable domain, remainder taken from reference TRBV5-1 and TRBJ1-1, is KAGVTQTPRYLIKTRGQQVTLSCSPISGHRSVSWYQQTPGQGLQFLFEYFSETQRNKGNFPGRFSGRQFSNSRSEMNVSTLELGDSALYLCASKPLIGLNTEAFFGQGTRLTVV.

The chain recombines TRBV6-1 with TRBJ2-7; 13 positions agree with TRBD2. V lost 3 bases and J lost 6; bases outside the gene matches: 8. The CDR3 spans 16 residues. Germline CDR1 and CDR2: MNHNS and SASEGT. In DNA form, the CDR3 reads TGTGCCAGCAGTGACGGAGGACTAGCGGGAGTACGCGAGCAGTACTTC. It translates to CASSDGGLAGVREQYF.

The chain couples TRBV4-3 to TRBJ2-1, with 9 bases identical to TRBD1. Germline V gene lookup returns CDR1 LGHNA and CDR2 YSLEER. The CDR3 length is 19 residues. Losses at the gene ends were 5 bases for V and 1 base for J; bases not matched to a gene: 15. DNA for the CDR3: TGCGCCAGCAGCGCTCGGACAGGGGTAGGGGACGGATCCTACAATGAGCAGTTCTTC. It translates to CASSARTGVGDGSYNEQFF.

CDR3 region: CASSTPPGTGESNEQFF. The CDR3 DNA follows: TGTGCCAGTAGTACCCCCCCCGGGACAGGGGAGAGCAATGAGCAGTTCTTC. This chain links TRBV19 with TRBJ2-1; the match to TRBD1 covers 10 bases. In germline, CDR1 is LNHDA, CDR2 SQIVND (reference sequence). The J segment lost 6 bases and the V segment lost 4 bases, leaving 12 bases of the junction unmatched. The CDR3 contains 17 residues.

This chain joins TRBV21-1 and TRBJ2-7; the D segment call TRBD2 is taken from the table without a DNA check. TRBV21-1 is a pseudogene locus. CDR3 length: 14 residues. The CDR3 DNA reads as TGTGCCAGCAGTCTGCGGTGCTCGGGGAGTGAGCAGTACTTC. Translating gives CASSLRCSGSEQYF.

This chain connects TRBV6-6 to TRBJ1-1; D uncertain. From germline, CDR1 is MNHNY and CDR2 SVGAGI (reference sequence). V was clipped by 3 bases and J by 1 base, with 12 bases between them. CDR3 length: 15 residues. As DNA, the CDR3 is TGTGCCAGCAGTTATCAGTGGGGTGGGAACACTGAAGCTTTCTTT. Its translation is CASSYQWGGNTEAFF.

The chain carries TRBV15 and TRBJ2-3, with TRBD2 matching 13 bases. The CDR3 sequence is 18 residues long. Germline V lookup: CDR1 LNHNV, CDR2 YYDKDF (reference sequence). Trimming took 1 base from V and 3 from J; bases not matched to a gene: 7. CDR3 sequence: CATSRASTSGRRTDTQYF. The CDR3 DNA reads as TGTGCCACCAGCAGAGCCTCGACTAGCGGGAGGAGGACAGATACGCAGTATTTT.

A remark on this clone: The same CDR3 is also encoded by other DNA sequences in this sample. The chain carries TRBV28 and TRBJ1-1, with D possibly matching TRBD1 (5 bases). CDR3 length: 14 amino acids. Germline V gene lookup returns CDR1 MDHEN and CDR2 SYDVKM. V was cut by 3 bases and J by 1 base, with 9 bases left in between. CDR3 in DNA: TGTGCCAGCAGTTTGGGGGGAGGGAACACTGAAGCTTTCTTT. Protein: CASSLGGGNTEAFF. Using reference TRBV28 and TRBJ1-1 for the parts outside the CDR3, the full variable domain is DVKVTQSSRYLVKRTGEKVFLECVQDMDHENMFWYRQDPGLGLRLIYFSYDVKMKEKGDIPEGYSVSREKKERFSLILESASTNQTSMYLCASSLGGGNTEAFFGQGTRLTVV.

J is TRBJ1-1 and V is TRBV28; no clear D. This CDR3 spans 15 amino acids. Germline CDR1 reads MDHEN; CDR2 reads SYDVKM. Deletions cut 2 bases from V and 1 base from J, with 11 bases between. The CDR3 DNA follows: TGTGCCAGCAGTTTAGGGCGACGGGGGAACACTGAAGCTTTCTTT. It is translated as CASSLGRRGNTEAFF.

The rearrangement uses TRBV27 and TRBJ2-7; TRBD2 aligns across 8 bases. V was pared by 4 bases and J by 1 base, with 6 bases of the junction left unmatched. The CDR3 has 15 residues. The germline V gene encodes CDR1 MNHEY and CDR2 SMNVEV (reference sequence). This CDR3 reads CASSSAGVGSYEQYF. The CDR3 DNA sequence: TGTGCCAGCAGTTCAGCGGGAGTTGGATCCTACGAGCAGTACTTC.

The V gene is TRBV9, the J gene TRBJ2-2; the D gene could be TRBD1 or TRBD2 (5 bases each). Trimming removed 3 bases from V and 6 bases from J, with 18 bases in between. CDR3 length: 16 residues. Germline CDR1 reads SGDLS; CDR2 reads YYNGEE. The DNA of the CDR3 is TGTGCCAGCAGCGACCCCAGGGCCGGGATTGCCGGGGAGCTGTTTTTT. It translates to CASSDPRAGIAGELFF.

The chain carries TRBV20-1 and TRBJ1-1; D gene unclear. Between the trimmed V and J ends, which lost 5 bases and 10 bases, there was a span of 11 bases. Germline CDR1 and CDR2: DFQATT and SNEGSKA (reference sequence). This CDR3 comprises 10 residues. CDR3 sequence: CSAERSGAFF. Here the CDR3 DNA reads TGCAGTGCTGAACGGAGCGGAGCTTTCTTT.

A remark on this clone: This specimen includes other DNA sequences encoding the same CDR3. The genes are TRBV28 and TRBJ1-1, with 7 bases identical to TRBD1. This CDR3 has 13 residues. In germline, CDR1 is MDHEN, CDR2 SYDVKM. V dropped 8 bases and J dropped 1; count of bases not matched to a gene: 4. The CDR3, as DNA: TGTGCCAGCTCCCGGACAGGGAACACTGAAGCTTTCTTT. This gives the protein CASSRTGNTEAFF.

The chain carries TRBV7-2 and TRBJ2-7, with D unclear. V was shortened by 5 bases and J by 2 bases, with 16 bases between the two germline ends. This CDR3 has 15 amino acids. The germline V gene has CDR1 SGHTA and CDR2 FQGNSA. This CDR3 is CASSPSGAGTYEQYF. Written as DNA, the CDR3 is TGTGCCAGCAGCCCATCGGGCGCAGGTACCTACGAGCAGTACTTC.

This chain connects TRBV5-4 to TRBJ2-3; possible D gene TRBD1, 6 bases. The length of the CDR3 is 15 residues. Looked up from germline, CDR1 is SGHNT and CDR2 is YYREEE (reference sequence). V was shortened by 0 bases and J by 3 bases, with 11 bases between the two germline ends. For the CDR3, the DNA is TGTGCCAGCAGCTTGGAAGTACAGGGAACAGATACGCAGTATTTT. It encodes CASSLEVQGTDTQYF.